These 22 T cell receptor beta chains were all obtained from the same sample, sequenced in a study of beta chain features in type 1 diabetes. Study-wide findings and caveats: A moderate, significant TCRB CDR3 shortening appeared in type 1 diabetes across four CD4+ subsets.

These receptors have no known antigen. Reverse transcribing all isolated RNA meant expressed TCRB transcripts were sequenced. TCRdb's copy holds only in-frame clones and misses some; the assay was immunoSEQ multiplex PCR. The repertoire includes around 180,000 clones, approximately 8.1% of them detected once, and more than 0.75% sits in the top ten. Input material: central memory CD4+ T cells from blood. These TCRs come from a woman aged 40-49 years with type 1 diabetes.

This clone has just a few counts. The CDR3 DNA reads TGTGCCAGCAGCTTACTGGCCGGCAATCAGCCCCAGCATTTT. This translates into CASSLLAGNQPQHF. The rearrangement links TRBV7-2 to TRBJ1-5; no firm D call. Germline V CDR1 and CDR2: SGHTA, FQGNSA. This CDR3 has 14 residues. V was shortened by 2 bases and J by 2 bases, with 7 bases between the two germline ends.

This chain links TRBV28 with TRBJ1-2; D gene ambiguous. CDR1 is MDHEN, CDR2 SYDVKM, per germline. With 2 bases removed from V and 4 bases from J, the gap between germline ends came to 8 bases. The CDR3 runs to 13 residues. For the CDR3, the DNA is TGTGCCAGCAGTTTAATGGAGGGCTATGGCTACACCTTC. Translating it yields CASSLMEGYGYTF.

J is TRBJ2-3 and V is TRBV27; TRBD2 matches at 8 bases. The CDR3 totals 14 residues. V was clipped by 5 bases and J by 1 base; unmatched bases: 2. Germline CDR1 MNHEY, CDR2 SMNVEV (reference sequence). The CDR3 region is CASSVTSGTDTQYF. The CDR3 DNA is TGTGCCAGCAGTGTGACTAGCGGCACAGATACGCAGTATTTT.

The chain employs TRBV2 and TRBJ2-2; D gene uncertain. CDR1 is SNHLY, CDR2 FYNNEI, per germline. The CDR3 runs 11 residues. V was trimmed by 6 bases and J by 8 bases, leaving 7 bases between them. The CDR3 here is CASRAFGELFF. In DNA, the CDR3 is TGTGCCAGCAGGGCTTTTGGGGAGCTGTTTTTT.

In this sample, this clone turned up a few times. The CDR3 reads CASSPGQDTDTQYF. The CDR3, as DNA: TGCGCCAGCAGCCCGGGACAGGACACAGATACGCAGTATTTT. The J gene is TRBJ2-3, the V gene TRBV5-1; TRBD1 agrees at 8 bases. With V trimmed by 4 bases and J by 2 bases, 3 bases remained unmatched. The CDR3 is 14 amino acids. Germline V CDR1 and CDR2: SGHRS, YFSETQ.

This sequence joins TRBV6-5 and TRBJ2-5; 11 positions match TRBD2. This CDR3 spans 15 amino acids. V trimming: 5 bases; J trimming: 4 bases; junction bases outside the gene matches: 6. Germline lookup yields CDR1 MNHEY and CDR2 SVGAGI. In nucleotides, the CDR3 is TGTGCCAGCAGTCTCGCTGGGACTAGCGGAGAGACCCAGTACTTC. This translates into CASSLAGTSGETQYF.

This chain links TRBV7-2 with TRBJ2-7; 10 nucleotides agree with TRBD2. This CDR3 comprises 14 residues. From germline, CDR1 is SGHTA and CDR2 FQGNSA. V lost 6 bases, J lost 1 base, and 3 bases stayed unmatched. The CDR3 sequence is CASRFSGGSYEQYF. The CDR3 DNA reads TGTGCCAGCAGATTTAGCGGGGGGTCCTACGAGCAGTACTTC.

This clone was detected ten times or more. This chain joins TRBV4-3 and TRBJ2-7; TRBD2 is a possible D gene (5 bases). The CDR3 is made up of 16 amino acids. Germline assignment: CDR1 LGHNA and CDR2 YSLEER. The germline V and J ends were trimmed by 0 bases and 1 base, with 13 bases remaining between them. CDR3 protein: CASSQELLGGSYEQYF. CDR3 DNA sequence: TGCGCCAGCAGCCAAGAGTTACTGGGCGGGTCCTACGAGCAGTACTTC.

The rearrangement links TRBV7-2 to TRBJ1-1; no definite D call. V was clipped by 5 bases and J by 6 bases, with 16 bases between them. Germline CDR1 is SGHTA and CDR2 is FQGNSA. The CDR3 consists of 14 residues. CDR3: CASSPHDILSEAFF. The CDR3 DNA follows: TGTGCCAGCAGCCCGCACGACATTCTCTCTGAAGCTTTCTTT.

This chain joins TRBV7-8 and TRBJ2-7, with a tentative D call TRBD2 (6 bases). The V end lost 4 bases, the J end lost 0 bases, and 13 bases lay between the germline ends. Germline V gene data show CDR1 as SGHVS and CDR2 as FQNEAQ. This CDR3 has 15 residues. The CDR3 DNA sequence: TGTGCCAGCAGCTCCTTTAGCGGTTCCTCCTACGAGCAGTACTTC. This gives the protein CASSSFSGSSYEQYF.

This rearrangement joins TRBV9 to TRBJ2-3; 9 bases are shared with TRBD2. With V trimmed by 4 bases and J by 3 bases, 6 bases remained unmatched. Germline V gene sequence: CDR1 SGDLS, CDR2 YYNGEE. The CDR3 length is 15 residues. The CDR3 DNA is TGTGCCAGCAGCTTCTTTAGCGGGAGTACAGATACGCAGTATTTT. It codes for CASSFFSGSTDTQYF.

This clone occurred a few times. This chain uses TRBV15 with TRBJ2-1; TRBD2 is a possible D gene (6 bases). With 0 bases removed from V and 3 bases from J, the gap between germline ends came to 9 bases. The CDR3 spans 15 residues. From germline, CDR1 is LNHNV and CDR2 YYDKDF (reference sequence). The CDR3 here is CATSRDPGGYNEQFF. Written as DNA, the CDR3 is TGTGCCACCAGCAGAGATCCCGGGGGCTACAATGAGCAGTTCTTC.

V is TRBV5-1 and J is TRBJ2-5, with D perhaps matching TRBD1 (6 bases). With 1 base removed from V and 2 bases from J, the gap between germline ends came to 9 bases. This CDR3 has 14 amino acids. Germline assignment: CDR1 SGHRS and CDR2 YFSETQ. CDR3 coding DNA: TGCGCCAGCAGCTTGTTTGGACAGCAAGAGACCCAGTACTTC. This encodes CASSLFGQQETQYF. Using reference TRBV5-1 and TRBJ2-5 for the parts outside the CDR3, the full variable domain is KAGVTQTPRYLIKTRGQQVTLSCSPISGHRSVSWYQQTPGQGLQFLFEYFSETQRNKGNFPGRFSGRQFSNSRSEMNVSTLELGDSALYLCASSLFGQQETQYFGPGTRLLVL.

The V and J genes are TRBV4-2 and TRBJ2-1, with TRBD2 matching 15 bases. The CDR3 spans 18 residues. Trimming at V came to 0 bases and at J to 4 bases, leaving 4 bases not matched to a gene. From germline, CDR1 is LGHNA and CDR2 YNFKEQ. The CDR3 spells CASSQEGTSGGIYNEQFF. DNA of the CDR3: TGTGCCAGCAGCCAAGAAGGGACTAGCGGGGGGATATACAATGAGCAGTTCTTC.

In DNA, the CDR3 is TGCGCCAGCAGCTTGGGTGGAGCGGAGACTGAAGCTTTCTTT. It is translated as CASSLGGAETEAFF. The chain joins TRBV5-1 to TRBJ1-1; the D is unclear. This CDR3 has 14 residues. V lost 0 bases, J lost 5 bases, and 11 bases lay in between. Germline values: CDR1 SGHRS, CDR2 YFSETQ.

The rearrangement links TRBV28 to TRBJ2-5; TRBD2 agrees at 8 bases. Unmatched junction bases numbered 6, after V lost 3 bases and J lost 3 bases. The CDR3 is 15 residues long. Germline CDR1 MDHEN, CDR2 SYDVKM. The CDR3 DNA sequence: TGTGCCAGCAGTTTCCTAGGGACTAGGAAAGAGACCCAGTACTTC. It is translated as CASSFLGTRKETQYF. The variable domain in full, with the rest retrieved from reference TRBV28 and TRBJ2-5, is DVKVTQSSRYLVKRTGEKVFLECVQDMDHENMFWYRQDPGLGLRLIYFSYDVKMKEKGDIPEGYSVSREKKERFSLILESASTNQTSMYLCASSFLGTRKETQYFGPGTRLLVL.

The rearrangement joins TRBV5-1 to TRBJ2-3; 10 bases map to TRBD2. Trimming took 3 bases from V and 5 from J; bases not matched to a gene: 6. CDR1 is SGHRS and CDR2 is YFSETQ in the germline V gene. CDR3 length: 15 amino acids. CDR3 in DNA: TGCGCCAGCAGCTCCGGGACTAGCGTCGGAGATACGCAGTATTTT. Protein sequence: CASSSGTSVGDTQYF.

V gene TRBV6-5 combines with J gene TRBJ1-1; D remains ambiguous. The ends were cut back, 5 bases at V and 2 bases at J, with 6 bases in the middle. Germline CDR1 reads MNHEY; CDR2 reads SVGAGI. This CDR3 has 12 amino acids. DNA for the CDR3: TGTGCCAGCAGTGGGAGAAACACTGAAGCTTTCTTT. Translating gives CASSGRNTEAFF.

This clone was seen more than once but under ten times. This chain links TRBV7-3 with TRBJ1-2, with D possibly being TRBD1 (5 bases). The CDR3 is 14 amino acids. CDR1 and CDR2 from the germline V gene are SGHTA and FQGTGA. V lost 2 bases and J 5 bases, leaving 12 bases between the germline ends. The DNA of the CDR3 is TGTGCCAGCAGCTTATCTGCAGGGCCATATGGCTACACCTTC. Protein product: CASSLSAGPYGYTF.

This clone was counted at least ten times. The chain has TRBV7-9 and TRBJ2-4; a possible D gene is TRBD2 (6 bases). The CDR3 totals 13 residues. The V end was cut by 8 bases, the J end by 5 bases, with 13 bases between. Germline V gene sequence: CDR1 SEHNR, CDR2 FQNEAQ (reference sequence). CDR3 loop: CASAGGLENIQYF. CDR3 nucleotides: TGTGCCAGCGCCGGGGGATTGGAAAACATTCAGTACTTC.

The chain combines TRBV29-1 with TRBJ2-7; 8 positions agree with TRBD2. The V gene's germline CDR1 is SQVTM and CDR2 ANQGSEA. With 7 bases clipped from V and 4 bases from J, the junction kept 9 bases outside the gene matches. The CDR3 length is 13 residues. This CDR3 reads CSGNSGTGYEQYF. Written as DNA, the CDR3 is TGCAGCGGCAATAGCGGGACGGGATACGAGCAGTACTTC.

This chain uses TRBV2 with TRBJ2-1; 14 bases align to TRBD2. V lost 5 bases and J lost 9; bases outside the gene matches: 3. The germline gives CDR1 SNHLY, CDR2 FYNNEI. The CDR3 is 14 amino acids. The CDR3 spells CASSWTSGRSEQFF. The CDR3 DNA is TGTGCCAGCAGTTGGACTAGCGGGAGGAGTGAGCAGTTCTTC.